The clone carrying this T cell receptor (beta chain) was detected only a few times. The data derive from a study of technical replicates of blood from several donors. Between the trimmed V and J ends, which lost 2 bases and 6 bases, there was a span of 15 bases. From germline, CDR1 is SNHLY and CDR2 FYNNEI. This CDR3 contains 15 residues. TCRdb's copy holds only in-frame clones and misses some; the assay was immunoSEQ multiplex PCR. The data hold more than 90,000 clones, with about 95% observed a single time. The chain combines TRBV2 with TRBJ2-3; D is unresolved. Sequencing was done on a sample of T cells isolated from PBMCs. The TCR sequence derives from a human donor in good health. The CDR3 region has the DNA TGTGCCAGCAGTGAACTAGATACCCCATCCGATACGCAGTATTTT. It translates to CASSELDTPSDTQYF.